This entry describes one T cell receptor beta chain. The target antigen is unknown. Sequenced by immunoSEQ multiplex PCR; TCRdb stores in-frame clones only, minus some. This sample yields some 62,000 clones, of which around 75% are seen a single time; roughly an eighth belongs to the top ten. V was clipped by 6 bases and J by 0 bases; unmatched bases: 8. This CDR3 has 15 amino acids. Germline V gene data show CDR1 as SQVTM and CDR2 as ANQGSEA. The data are from a study of T cell responses to AZD1222 COVID-19 vaccine. Whole-study results and caveats: Clonal diversity was possibly underestimated, and the donors were mostly white British, with more females. Baseline serology detected seropositivity in only five or six AZD1222 recipients.

The gene calls are TRBV29-1 and TRBJ2-3; 8 bases are shared with TRBD2. This specimen was peripheral blood, taken on day 0 of AZD1222 vaccination. The clonotype was recovered from an adult in good health. The CDR3 protein is CSVGPGLASTDTQYF. The CDR3 coding sequence is TGCAGCGTAGGTCCCGGACTAGCCAGCACAGATACGCAGTATTTT.